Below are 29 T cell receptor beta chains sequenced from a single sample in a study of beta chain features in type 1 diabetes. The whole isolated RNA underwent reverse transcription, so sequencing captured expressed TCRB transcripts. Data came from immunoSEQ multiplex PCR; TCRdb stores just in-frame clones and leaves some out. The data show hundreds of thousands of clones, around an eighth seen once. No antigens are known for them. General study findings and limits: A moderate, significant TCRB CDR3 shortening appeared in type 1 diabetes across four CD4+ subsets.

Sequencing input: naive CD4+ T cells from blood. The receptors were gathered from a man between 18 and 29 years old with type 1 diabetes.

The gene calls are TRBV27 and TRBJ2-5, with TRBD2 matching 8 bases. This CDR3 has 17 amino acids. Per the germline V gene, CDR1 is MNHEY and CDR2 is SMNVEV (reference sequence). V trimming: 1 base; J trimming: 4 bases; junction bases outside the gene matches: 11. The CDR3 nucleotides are TGTGCCAGCAGTTTATGGGTTAGCGGGGCCATCGGAGAGACCCAGTACTTC. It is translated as CASSLWVSGAIGETQYF.

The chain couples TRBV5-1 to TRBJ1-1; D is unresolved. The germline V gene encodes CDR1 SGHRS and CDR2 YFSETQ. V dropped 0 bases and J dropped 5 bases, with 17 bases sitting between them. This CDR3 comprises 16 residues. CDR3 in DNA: TGCGCCAGCAGCTTGGCCGGAGGCGGAGGAGGGACTGAAGCTTTCTTT. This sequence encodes CASSLAGGGGGTEAFF.

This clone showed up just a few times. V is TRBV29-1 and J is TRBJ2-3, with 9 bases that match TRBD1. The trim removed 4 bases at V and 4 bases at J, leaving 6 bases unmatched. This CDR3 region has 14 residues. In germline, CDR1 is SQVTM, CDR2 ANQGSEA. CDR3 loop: CSVGTGQGPDTQYF. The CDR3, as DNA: TGCAGCGTTGGAACCGGACAGGGGCCAGATACGCAGTATTTT.

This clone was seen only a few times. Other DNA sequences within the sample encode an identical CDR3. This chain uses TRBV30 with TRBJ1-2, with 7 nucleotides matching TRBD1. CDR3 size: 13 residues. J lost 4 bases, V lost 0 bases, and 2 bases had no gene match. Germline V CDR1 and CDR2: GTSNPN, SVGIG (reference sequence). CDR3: CAWSVGTAYGYTF. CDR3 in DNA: TGTGCCTGGAGTGTGGGGACAGCCTATGGCTACACCTTC.

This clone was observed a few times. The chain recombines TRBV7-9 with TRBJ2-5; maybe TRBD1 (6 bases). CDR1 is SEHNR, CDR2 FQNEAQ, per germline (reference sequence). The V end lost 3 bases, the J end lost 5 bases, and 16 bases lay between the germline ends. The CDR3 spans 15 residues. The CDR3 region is CASSFRAGARETQYF. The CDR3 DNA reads TGTGCCAGCAGCTTTCGTGCAGGGGCGCGGGAGACCCAGTACTTC.

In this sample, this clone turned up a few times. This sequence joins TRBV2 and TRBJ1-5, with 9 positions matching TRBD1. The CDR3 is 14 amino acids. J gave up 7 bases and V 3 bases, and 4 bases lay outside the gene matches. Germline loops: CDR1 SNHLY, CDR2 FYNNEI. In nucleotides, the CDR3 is TGTGCCAGCAGTGACACAGGGGGCTTGCAGCCCCAGCATTTT. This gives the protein CASSDTGGLQPQHF. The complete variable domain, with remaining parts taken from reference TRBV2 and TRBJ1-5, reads EPEVTQTPSHQVTQMGQEVILRCVPISNHLYFYWYRQILGQKVEFLVSFYNNEISEKSEIFDDQFSVERPDGSNFTLKIRSTKLEDSAMYFCASSDTGGLQPQHFGDGTRLSIL.

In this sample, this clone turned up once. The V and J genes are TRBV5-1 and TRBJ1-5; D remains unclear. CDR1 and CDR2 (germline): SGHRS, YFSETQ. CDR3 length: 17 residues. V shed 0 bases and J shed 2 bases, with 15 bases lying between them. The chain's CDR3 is CASSLEPGPRGNQPQHF. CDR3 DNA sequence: TGCGCCAGCAGCTTGGAGCCCGGGCCAAGGGGCAATCAGCCCCAGCATTTT.

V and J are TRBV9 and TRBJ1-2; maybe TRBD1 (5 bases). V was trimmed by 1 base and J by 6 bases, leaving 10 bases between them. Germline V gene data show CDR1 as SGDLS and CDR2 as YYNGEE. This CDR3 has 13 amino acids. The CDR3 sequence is CASSVQGGDGYTF. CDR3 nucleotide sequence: TGTGCCAGCAGCGTACAGGGTGGGGATGGCTACACCTTC.

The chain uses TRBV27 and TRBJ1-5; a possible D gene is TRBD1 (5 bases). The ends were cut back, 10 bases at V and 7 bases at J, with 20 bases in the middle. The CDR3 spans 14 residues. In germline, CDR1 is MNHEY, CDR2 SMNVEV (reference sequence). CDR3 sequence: CATRAGFDSQPQHF. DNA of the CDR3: TGTGCCACCAGAGCGGGGTTCGACAGCCAGCCCCAGCATTTT.

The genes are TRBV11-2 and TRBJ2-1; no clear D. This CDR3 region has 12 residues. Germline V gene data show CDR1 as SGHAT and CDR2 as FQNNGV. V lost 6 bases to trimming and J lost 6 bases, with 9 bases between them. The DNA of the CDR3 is TGTGCCAGCAGAACCCAACCCAATGAGCAGTTCTTC. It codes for CASRTQPNEQFF.

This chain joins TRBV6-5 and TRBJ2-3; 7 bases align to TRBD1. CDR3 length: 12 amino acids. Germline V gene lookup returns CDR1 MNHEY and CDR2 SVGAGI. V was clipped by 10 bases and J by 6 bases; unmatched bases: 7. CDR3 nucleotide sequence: TGTGCCACCATCGACAGGGCCGATACGCAGTATTTT. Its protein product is CATIDRADTQYF.

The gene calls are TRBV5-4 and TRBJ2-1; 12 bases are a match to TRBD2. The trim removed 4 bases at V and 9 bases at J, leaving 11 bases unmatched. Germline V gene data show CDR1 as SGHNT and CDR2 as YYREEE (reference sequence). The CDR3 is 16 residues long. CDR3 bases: TGTGCCAGCAGCCGCCAGACTAGCGGGAGACTGAGTGAGCAGTTCTTC. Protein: CASSRQTSGRLSEQFF. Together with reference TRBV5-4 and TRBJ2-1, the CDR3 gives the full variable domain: ETGVTQSPTHLIKTRGQQVTLRCSSQSGHNTVSWYQQALGQGPQFIFQYYREEENGRGNFPPRFSGLQFPNYSSELNVNALELDDSALYLCASSRQTSGRLSEQFFGPGTRLTVL.

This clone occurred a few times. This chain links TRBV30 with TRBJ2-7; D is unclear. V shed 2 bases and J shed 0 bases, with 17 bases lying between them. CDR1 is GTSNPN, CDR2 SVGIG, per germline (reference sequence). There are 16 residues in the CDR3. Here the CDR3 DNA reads TGTGCCTGGAGTCTCTTGGGGAATCTAATCTCCTACGAGCAGTACTTC. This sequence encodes CAWSLLGNLISYEQYF. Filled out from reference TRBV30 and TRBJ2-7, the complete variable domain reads SQTIHQWPATLVQPVGSPLSLECTVEGTSNPNLYWYRQAAGRGLQLLFYSVGIGQISSEVPQNLSASRPQDRQFILSSKKLLLSDSGFYLCAWSLLGNLISYEQYFGPGTRLTVT.

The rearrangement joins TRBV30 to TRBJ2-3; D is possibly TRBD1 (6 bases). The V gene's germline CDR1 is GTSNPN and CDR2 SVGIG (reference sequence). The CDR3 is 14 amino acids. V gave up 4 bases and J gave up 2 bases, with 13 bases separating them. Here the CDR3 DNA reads TGTGCCTGGAACAGGGTCGAACCCACAGATACGCAGTATTTT. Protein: CAWNRVEPTDTQYF. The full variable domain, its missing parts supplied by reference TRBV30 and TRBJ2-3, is SQTIHQWPATLVQPVGSPLSLECTVEGTSNPNLYWYRQAAGRGLQLLFYSVGIGQISSEVPQNLSASRPQDRQFILSSKKLLLSDSGFYLCAWNRVEPTDTQYFGPGTRLTVL.

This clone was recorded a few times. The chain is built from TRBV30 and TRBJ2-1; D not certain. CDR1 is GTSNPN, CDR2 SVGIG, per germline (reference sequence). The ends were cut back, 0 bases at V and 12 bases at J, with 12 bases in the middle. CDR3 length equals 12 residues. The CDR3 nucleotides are TGTGCCTGGAGTGTCCATCCGAATCTGCAGTTCTTC. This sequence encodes CAWSVHPNLQFF.

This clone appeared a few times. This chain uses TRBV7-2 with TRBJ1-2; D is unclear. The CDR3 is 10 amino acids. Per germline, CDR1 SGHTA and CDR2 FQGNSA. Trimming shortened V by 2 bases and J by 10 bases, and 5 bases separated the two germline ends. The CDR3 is CASSLHFYTF. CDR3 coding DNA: TGTGCCAGCAGCTTACATTTCTACACCTTC.

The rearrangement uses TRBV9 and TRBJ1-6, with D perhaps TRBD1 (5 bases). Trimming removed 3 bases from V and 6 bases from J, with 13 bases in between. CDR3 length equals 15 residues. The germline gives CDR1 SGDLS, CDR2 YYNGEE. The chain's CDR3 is CASSGTTSANSPLHF. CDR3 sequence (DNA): TGTGCCAGCAGCGGGACAACTTCGGCTAATTCACCCCTCCACTTT.

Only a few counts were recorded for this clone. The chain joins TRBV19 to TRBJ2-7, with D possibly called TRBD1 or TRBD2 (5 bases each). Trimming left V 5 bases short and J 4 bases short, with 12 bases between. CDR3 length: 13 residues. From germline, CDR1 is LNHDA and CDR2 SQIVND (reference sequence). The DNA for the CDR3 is TGTGCCAGTAGTTCCATGGGGGAGTACGAGCAGTACTTC. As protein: CASSSMGEYEQYF. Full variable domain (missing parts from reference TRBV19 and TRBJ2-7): DGGITQSPKYLFRKEGQNVTLSCEQNLNHDAMYWYRQDPGQGLRLIYYSQIVNDFQKGDIAEGYSVSREKKESFPLTVTSAQKNPTAFYLCASSSMGEYEQYFGPGTRLTVT.

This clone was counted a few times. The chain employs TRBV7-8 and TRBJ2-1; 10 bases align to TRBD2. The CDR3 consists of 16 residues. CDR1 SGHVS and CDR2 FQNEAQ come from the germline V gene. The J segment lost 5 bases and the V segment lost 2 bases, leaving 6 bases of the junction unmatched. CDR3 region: CASSLRSGRADNEQFF. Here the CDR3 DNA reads TGTGCCAGCAGCTTAAGGAGCGGGAGGGCCGACAATGAGCAGTTCTTC.

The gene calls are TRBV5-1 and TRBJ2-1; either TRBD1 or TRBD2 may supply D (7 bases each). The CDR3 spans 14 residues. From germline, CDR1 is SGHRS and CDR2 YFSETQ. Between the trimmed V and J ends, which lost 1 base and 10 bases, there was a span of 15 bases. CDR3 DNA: TGCGCCAGCAGCTTGCAAACGGGGGGACAGGAGCAGTTCTTC. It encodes CASSLQTGGQEQFF.

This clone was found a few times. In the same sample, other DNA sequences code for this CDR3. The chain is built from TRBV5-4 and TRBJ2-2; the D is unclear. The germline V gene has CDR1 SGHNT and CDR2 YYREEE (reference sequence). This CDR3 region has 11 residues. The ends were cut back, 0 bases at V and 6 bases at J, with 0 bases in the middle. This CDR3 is CASSLAGELFF. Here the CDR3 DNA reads TGTGCCAGCAGCTTGGCCGGGGAGCTGTTTTTT.

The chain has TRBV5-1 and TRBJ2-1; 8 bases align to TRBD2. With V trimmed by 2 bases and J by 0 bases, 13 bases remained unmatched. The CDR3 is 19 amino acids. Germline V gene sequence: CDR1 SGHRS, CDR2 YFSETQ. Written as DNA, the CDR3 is TGCGCCAGCAGCTTCACTAGCGGTCGTACCCTTTCCTCCTACAATGAGCAGTTCTTC. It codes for CASSFTSGRTLSSYNEQFF.

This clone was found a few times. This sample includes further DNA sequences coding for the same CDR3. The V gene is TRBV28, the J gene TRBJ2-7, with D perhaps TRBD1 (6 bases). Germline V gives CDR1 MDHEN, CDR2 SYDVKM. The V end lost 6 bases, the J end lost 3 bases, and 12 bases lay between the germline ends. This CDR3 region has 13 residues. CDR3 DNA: TGTGCCAGCAGGCCAACAGGGAGCTACGAGCAGTACTTC. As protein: CASRPTGSYEQYF.

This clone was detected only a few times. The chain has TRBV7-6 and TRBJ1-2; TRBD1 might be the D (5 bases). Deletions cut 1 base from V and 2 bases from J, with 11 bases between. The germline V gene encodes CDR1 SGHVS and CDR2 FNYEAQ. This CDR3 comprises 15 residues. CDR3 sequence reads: CASSLEGQGNYGYTF. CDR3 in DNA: TGTGCCAGCAGCTTAGAAGGCCAGGGCAACTATGGCTACACCTTC.

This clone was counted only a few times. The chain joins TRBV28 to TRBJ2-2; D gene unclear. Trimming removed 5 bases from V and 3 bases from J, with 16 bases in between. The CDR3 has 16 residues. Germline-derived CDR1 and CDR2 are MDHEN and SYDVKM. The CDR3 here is CASSPFGPGHTGELFF. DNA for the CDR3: TGTGCCAGCAGTCCCTTTGGACCTGGGCACACCGGGGAGCTGTTTTTT.

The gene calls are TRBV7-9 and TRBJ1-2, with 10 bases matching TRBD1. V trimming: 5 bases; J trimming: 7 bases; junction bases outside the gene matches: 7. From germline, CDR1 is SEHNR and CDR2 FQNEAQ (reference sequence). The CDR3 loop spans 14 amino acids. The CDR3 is CASSRGTGDGGYTF. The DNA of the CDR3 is TGTGCCAGCAGCCGCGGGACAGGGGATGGTGGCTACACCTTC.

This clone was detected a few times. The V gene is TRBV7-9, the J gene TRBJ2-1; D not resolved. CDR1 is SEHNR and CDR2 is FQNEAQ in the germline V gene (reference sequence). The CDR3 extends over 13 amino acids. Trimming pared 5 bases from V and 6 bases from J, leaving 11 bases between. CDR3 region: CASSNSGLNEQFF. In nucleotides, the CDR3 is TGTGCCAGCAGCAACAGTGGGCTCAATGAGCAGTTCTTC.

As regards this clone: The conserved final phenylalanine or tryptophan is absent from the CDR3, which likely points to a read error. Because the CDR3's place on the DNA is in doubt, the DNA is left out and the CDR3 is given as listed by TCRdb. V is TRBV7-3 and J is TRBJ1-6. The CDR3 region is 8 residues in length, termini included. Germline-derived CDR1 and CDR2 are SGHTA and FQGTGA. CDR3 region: CATRGALA.

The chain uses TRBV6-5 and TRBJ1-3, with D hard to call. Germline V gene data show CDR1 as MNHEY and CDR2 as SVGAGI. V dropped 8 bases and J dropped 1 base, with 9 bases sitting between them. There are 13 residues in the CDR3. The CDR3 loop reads CASGMASGNTIYF. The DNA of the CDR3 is TGTGCCAGCGGTATGGCTTCTGGAAACACCATATATTTT.